These 8 T cell receptor beta chains share one sample of origin, sequenced in a study of T cells in tumors after PD-1 blockade. Only in-frame clones appear in the TCRdb table, and some are missing; sequencing was by immunoSEQ multiplex PCR. The sample lists 45,000 to 50,000 clones, under 85% occurring once. The sample consisted of PBMCs, taken before anti-PD-1 therapy. The receptors were gathered from a human donor with advanced basal cell or squamous cell carcinoma (not recorded which).

The chain joins TRBV7-9 to TRBJ2-1; D tentatively reads TRBD1 or TRBD2 (5 bases each). The CDR3 is made up of 13 amino acids. Per germline, CDR1 SEHNR and CDR2 FQNEAQ (reference sequence). V gave up 5 bases and J gave up 5 bases, with 10 bases separating them. The CDR3 coding sequence is TGTGCCAGCAGCCGGGACCAGAACAATGAGCAGTTCTTC. Protein sequence: CASSRDQNNEQFF. The whole variable domain, remainder taken from reference TRBV7-9 and TRBJ2-1, is DTGVSQNPRHKITKRGQNVTFRCDPISEHNRLYWYRQTLGQGPEFLTYFQNEAQLEKSRLLSDRFSAERPKGSFSTLEIQRTEQGDSAMYLCASSRDQNNEQFFGPGTRLTVL.

The chain links TRBV7-2 to TRBJ2-6; D possibly corresponds to TRBD1 (6 bases). Germline assignment: CDR1 SGHTA and CDR2 FQGNSA. The length of the CDR3 is 16 residues. The V gene lost 6 bases and the J gene lost 0 bases, with 12 bases spanning the gap. CDR3 DNA: TGTGCCAGCAGTGACAGGCTAAGCTCTGGGGCCAACGTCCTGACTTTC. Protein product: CASSDRLSSGANVLTF. The whole variable domain, filled in from reference TRBV7-2 and TRBJ2-6, reads GAGVSQSPSNKVTEKGKDVELRCDPISGHTALYWYRQSLGQGLEFLIYFQGNSAPDKSGLPSDRFSAERTGGSVSTLTIQRTQQEDSAVYLCASSDRLSSGANVLTFGAGSRLTVL.

This chain links TRBV10-2 with TRBJ2-5; 7 nucleotides agree with TRBD2. The CDR3 sequence is 14 residues long. Trimming took 8 bases from V and 0 from J; bases not matched to a gene: 6. The germline CDR1 and CDR2 sequences are WSHSY and SAAADI. The CDR3 region is CASGRGTNQETQYF. DNA of the CDR3: TGCGCCAGCGGTCGAGGGACTAACCAAGAGACCCAGTACTTC.

This rearrangement joins TRBV3-1 (or the pseudogene TRBV3-2) to TRBJ2-6; no reliable D call. Germline CDR1 reads LGHDT; CDR2 reads YNNKEL (reference sequence). CDR3 size: 14 residues. V dropped 4 bases and J dropped 2 bases, with 6 bases sitting between them. The CDR3 spells CASSLLAGANVLTF. The CDR3 nucleotides are TGTGCCAGCAGCCTCCTTGCTGGGGCCAACGTCCTGACTTTC.

The chain combines TRBV5-4 with TRBJ2-3, with 14 bases aligning to TRBD2. This CDR3 region has 16 residues. V dropped 4 bases and J dropped 6; count of bases not matched to a gene: 7. Germline CDR1 SGHNT, CDR2 YYREEE (reference sequence). The CDR3 nucleotides read TGTGCCAGCAGCCCGGGACTAGCGGGAGTAGGCGATACGCAGTATTTT. Its translation is CASSPGLAGVGDTQYF.

The CDR3: CASATDVRYGYTF. The CDR3 bases are TGTGCCAGCGCCACCGACGTTCGCTATGGCTACACCTTC. The chain combines TRBV28 with TRBJ1-2; the D is unclear. The germline V gene encodes CDR1 MDHEN and CDR2 SYDVKM. The CDR3 length is 13 residues. V was pared by 8 bases and J by 4 bases, with 14 bases between.

This chain uses TRBV5-1 with TRBJ1-4, with D tentatively TRBD1 (5 bases). The CDR3 is 16 residues long. The V and J ends lost 0 bases and 0 bases respectively, with 9 bases between them. Looked up from germline, CDR1 is SGHRS and CDR2 is YFSETQ. CDR3 region: CASSLEGPATNEKLFF. The CDR3 DNA reads as TGCGCCAGCAGCTTGGAGGGGCCTGCAACTAATGAAAAACTGTTTTTT.

The CDR3 bases are TGTGCCAGCAGCTTACGCCCGGCCACATATTACAATGAGCAGTTCTTC. Residues: CASSLRPATYYNEQFF. The rearrangement uses TRBV7-8 and TRBJ2-1, with D uncertain. This CDR3 has 16 amino acids. The germline V gene has CDR1 SGHVS and CDR2 FQNEAQ. Trimming took off 2 bases at V and 4 bases at J, with 15 bases between the two ends.